These 5 T cell receptor beta chains share one sample of origin, sequenced in a study of blood T cell repertoires in COVID-19. Repertoires were generated with immunoSEQ multiplex PCR, while TCRdb's copy carries only in-frame clones and drops some. The profile shows 270,000 or so clones, about 91% of them singletons. Material for sequencing was PBMCs or T cells enriched from blood (not recorded which). These receptors were collected from a woman between 35 and 50 years old with acute COVID-19.

This rearrangement joins TRBV7-2 to TRBJ2-1, with 12 positions matching TRBD2. This CDR3 spans 15 amino acids. The germline CDR1 and CDR2 sequences are SGHTA and FQGNSA. Germline trimming cut 7 bases from V and 4 bases from J; bases unmatched to any gene: 5. CDR3 DNA sequence: TGTGCCAGCACCAGGACTAGCGGGACATACAATGAGCAGTTCTTC. Amino acids: CASTRTSGTYNEQFF.

The rearrangement uses TRBV7-9 and TRBJ1-1; D unresolved. CDR1 SEHNR and CDR2 FQNEAQ come from the germline V gene (reference sequence). The CDR3 is 13 amino acids. V was shortened by 1 base and J by 6 bases, with 9 bases between the two germline ends. The CDR3 protein is CASSLEVEAEAFF. The CDR3 nucleotides are TGTGCCAGCAGCTTAGAGGTGGAGGCTGAAGCTTTCTTT. The full variable domain, rest sourced from reference TRBV7-9 and TRBJ1-1, is DTGVSQNPRHKITKRGQNVTFRCDPISEHNRLYWYRQTLGQGPEFLTYFQNEAQLEKSRLLSDRFSAERPKGSFSTLEIQRTEQGDSAMYLCASSLEVEAEAFFGQGTRLTVV.

The chain is built from TRBV11-2 and TRBJ1-2; 9 bases agree with TRBD1. J lost 6 bases, V lost 8 bases, and 13 bases had no gene match. Germline CDR1 reads SGHAT; CDR2 reads FQNNGV. This CDR3 contains 15 residues. Here the CDR3 DNA reads TGTGCCAGCTCAAGGACCGGGACAGGGAGGAATGGCTACACCTTC. Translation: CASSRTGTGRNGYTF.

The chain joins TRBV7-2 to TRBJ2-1; 9 bases fit TRBD2. In germline, CDR1 is SGHTA, CDR2 FQGNSA. J was trimmed by 10 bases and V by 5 bases; bases with no gene match: 18. The CDR3 extends over 17 amino acids. In DNA form, the CDR3 reads TGTGCCAGCAGCGAATACCAGGGGTTAGCGGGGGCCGGGGAGCAGTTCTTC. It translates to CASSEYQGLAGAGEQFF.

The chain uses TRBV29-1 and TRBJ2-7, with TRBD1 as a possible D gene (6 bases). CDR1 and CDR2 from the germline V gene are SQVTM and ANQGSEA. The V gene lost 1 base and the J gene lost 2 bases, with 9 bases spanning the gap. This CDR3 has 13 amino acids. The CDR3 sequence is CSVEGGTTYEQYF. The CDR3 DNA reads TGCAGCGTTGAAGGGGGGACAACCTACGAGCAGTACTTC.